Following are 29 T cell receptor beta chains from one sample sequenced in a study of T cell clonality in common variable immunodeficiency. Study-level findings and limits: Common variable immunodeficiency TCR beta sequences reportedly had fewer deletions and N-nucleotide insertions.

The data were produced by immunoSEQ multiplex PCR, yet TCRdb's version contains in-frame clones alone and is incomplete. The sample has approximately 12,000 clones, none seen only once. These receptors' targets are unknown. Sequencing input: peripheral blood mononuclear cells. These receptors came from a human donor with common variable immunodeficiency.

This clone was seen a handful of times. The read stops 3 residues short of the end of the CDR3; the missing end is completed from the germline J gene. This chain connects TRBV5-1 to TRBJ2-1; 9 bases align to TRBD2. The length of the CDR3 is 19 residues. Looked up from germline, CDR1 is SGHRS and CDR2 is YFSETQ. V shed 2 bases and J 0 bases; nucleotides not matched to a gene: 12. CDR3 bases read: TGCGCCAGCAGCTTAATTATGAGCGGGGGGTCGAGCTCCTACAATGAG. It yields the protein CASSLIMSGGSSSYNE. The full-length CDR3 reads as CASSLIMSGGSSSYNEQFF.

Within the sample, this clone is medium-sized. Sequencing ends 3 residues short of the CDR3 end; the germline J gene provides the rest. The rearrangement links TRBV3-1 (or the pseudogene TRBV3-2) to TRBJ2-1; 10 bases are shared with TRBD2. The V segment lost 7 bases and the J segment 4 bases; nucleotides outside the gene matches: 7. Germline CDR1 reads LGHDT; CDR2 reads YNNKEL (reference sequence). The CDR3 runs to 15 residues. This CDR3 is CASTPPSGGYNEQFF. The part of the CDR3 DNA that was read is TGTGCCAGCACCCCCCCTAGCGGGGGATACAATGAG.

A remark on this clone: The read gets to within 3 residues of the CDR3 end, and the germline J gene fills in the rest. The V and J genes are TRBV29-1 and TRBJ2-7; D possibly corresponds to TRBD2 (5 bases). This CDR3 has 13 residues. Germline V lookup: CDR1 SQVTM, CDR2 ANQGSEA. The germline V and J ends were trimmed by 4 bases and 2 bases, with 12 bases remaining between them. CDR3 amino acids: CSVVWSSTYEQYF. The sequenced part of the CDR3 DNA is TGCAGCGTTGTATGGTCTAGCACCTACGAG.

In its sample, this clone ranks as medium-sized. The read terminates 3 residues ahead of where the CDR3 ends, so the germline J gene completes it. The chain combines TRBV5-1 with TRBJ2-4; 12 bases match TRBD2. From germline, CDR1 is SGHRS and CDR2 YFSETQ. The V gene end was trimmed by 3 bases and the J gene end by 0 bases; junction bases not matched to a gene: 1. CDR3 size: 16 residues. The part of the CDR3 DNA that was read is TGCGCCAGCAGCTCACTAGCGGGGGGAGCCAAAAACATT. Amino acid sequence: CASSSLAGGAKNI. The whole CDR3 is CASSSLAGGAKNIQYF.

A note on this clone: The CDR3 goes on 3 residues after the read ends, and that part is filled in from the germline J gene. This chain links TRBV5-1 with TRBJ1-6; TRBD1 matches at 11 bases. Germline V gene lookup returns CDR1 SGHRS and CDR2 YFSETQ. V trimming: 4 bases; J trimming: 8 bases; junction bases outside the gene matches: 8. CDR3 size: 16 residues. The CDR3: CASSPGQGVGDSPLHF. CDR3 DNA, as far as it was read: TGCGCCAGCAGCCCGGGACAGGGGGTGGGTGATTCACCC.

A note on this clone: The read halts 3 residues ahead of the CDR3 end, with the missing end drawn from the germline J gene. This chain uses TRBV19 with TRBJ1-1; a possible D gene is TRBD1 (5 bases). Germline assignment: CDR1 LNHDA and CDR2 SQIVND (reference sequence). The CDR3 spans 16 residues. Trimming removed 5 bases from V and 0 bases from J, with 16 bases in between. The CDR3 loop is CASSRRDSIMNTEAFF. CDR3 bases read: TGTGCCAGTAGTCGTAGGGACTCTATTATGAACACTGAA.

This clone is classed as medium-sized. This CDR3 is CASSSDSDGYTF. CDR3 DNA (partial): TGCGCCAGCAGCTCCGACTCTGATGGC. The chain has TRBV5-1 and TRBJ1-2; D remains ambiguous. The CDR3 end lies 3 residues beyond the end of the read and is filled in from the germline J gene. The germline V and J ends were trimmed by 3 bases and 6 bases, with 9 bases remaining between them. The CDR3 runs to 12 residues. The germline V gene has CDR1 SGHRS and CDR2 YFSETQ.

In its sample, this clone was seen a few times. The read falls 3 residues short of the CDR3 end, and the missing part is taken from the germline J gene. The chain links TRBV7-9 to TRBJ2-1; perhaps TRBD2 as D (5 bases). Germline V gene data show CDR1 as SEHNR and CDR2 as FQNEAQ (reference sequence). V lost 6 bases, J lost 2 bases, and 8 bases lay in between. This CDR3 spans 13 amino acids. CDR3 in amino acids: CASSVGAYNEQFF. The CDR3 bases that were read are TGTGCCAGCAGTGTCGGGGCCTACAATGAG.

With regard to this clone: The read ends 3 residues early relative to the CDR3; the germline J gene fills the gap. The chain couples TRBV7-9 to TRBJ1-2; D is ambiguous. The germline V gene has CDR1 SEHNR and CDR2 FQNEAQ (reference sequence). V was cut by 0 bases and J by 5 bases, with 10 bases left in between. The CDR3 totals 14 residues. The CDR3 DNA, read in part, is TGTGCCAGCAGCTTAGCTGGGTTCGGGTATGGC. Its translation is CASSLAGFGYG. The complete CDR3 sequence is CASSLAGFGYGYTF.

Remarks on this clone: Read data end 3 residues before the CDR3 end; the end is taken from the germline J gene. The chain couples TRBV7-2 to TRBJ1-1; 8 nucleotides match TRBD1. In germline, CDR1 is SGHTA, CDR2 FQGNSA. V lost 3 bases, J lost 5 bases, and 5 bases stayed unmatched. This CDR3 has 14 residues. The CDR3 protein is CASSLTGAGTEAFF. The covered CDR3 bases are TGTGCCAGCAGCTTGACAGGGGCTGGGACTGAA.

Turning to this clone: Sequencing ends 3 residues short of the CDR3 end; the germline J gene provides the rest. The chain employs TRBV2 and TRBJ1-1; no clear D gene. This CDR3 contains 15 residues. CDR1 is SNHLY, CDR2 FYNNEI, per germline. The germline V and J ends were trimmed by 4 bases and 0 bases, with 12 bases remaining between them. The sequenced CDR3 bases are TGTGCCAGCAGTGTCGGGGTGTGGATGAACACTGAA. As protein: CASSVGVWMNTE. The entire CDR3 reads CASSVGVWMNTEAFF.

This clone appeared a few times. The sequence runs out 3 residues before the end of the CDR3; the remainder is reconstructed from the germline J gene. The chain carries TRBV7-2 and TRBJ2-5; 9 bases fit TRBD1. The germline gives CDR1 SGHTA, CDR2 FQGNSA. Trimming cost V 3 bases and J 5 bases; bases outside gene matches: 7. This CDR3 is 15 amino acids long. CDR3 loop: CASSLATGGVETQYF. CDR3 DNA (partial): TGTGCCAGCAGCTTGGCCACAGGGGGCGTTGAGACC.

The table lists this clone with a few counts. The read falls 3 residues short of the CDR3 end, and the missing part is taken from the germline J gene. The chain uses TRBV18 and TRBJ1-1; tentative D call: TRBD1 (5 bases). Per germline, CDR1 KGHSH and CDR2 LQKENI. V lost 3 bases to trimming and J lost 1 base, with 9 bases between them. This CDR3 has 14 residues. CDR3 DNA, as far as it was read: TGTGCCAGCTCACCCTATCAGGGGAACACTGAA. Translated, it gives CASSPYQGNTE. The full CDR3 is CASSPYQGNTEAFF. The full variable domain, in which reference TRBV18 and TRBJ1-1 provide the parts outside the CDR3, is NAGVMQNPRHLVRRRGQEARLRCSPMKGHSHVYWYRQLPEEGLKFMVYLQKENIIDESGMPKERFSAEFPKEGPSILRIQQVVRGDSAAYFCASSPYQGNTEAFFGQGTRLTVV.

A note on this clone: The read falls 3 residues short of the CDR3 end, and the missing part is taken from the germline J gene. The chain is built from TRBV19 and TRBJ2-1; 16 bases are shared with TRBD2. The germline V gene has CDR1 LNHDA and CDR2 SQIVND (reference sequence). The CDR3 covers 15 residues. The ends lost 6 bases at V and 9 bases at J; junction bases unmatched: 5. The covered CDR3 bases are TGTGCCAGTAGCCCGGGACTAGCGGGGGGGCTTGAG. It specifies CASSPGLAGGLE. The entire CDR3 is CASSPGLAGGLEQFF.

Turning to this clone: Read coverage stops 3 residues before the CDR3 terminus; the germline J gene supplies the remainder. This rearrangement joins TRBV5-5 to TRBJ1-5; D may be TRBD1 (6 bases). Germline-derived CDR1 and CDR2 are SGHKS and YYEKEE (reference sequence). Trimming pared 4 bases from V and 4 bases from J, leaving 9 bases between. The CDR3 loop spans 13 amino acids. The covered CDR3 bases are TGTGCCAGCAGCAAGGACAGTAATCAGCCC. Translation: CASSKDSNQP. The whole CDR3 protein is CASSKDSNQPQHF.

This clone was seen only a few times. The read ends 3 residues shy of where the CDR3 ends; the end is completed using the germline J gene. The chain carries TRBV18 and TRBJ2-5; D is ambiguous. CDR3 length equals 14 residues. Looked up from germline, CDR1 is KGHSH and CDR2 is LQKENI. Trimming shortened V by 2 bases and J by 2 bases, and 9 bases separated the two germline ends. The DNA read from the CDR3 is TGTGCCAGCTCACCAGATAGAACGCAAGAGACC. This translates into CASSPDRTQET. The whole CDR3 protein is CASSPDRTQETQYF.

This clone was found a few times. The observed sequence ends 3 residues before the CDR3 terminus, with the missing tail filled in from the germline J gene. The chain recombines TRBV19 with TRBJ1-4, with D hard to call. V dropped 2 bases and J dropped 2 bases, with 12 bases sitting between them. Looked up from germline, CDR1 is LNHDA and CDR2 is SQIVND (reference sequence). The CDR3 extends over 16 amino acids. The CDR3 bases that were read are TGTGCCAGTAGTATACCCGGACTCGGTACTAATGAAAAA. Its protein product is CASSIPGLGTNEK. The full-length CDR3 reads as CASSIPGLGTNEKLFF.

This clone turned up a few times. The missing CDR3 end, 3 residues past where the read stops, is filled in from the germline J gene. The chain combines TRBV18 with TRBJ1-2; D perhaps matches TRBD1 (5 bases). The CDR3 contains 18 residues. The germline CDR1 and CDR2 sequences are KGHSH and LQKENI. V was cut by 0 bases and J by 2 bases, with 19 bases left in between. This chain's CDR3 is CASSPPAGRFGRNYGYTF. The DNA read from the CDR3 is TGTGCCAGCTCACCACCCGCAGGGAGGTTCGGGAGAAACTATGGC.

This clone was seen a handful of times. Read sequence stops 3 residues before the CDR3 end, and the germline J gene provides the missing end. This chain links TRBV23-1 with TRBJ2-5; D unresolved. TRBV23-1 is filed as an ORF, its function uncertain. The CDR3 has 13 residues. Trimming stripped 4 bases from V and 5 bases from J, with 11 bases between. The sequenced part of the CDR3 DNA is TGCGCCAGCAGTCCGACACGGTGGGAGACC. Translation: CASSPTRWET. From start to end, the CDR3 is CASSPTRWETQYF.

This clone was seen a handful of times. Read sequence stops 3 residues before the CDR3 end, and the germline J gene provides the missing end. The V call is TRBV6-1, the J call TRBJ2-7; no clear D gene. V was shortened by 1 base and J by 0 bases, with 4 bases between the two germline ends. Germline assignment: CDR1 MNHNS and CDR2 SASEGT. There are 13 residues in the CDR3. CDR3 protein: CASSEGHSYEQYF. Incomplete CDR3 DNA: TGTGCCAGCAGTGAAGGACACTCCTACGAG.

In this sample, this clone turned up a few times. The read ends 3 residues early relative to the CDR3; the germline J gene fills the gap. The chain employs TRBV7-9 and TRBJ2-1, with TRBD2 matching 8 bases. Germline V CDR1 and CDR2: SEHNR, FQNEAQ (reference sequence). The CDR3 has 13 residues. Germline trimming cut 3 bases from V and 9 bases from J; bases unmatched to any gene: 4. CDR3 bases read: TGTGCCAGCAGCTTCGGCGGGGGGCTTGAG. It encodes CASSFGGGLE. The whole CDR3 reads CASSFGGGLEQFF. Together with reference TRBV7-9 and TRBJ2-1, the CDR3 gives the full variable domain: DTGVSQNPRHKITKRGQNVTFRCDPISEHNRLYWYRQTLGQGPEFLTYFQNEAQLEKSRLLSDRFSAERPKGSFSTLEIQRTEQGDSAMYLCASSFGGGLEQFFGPGTRLTVL.

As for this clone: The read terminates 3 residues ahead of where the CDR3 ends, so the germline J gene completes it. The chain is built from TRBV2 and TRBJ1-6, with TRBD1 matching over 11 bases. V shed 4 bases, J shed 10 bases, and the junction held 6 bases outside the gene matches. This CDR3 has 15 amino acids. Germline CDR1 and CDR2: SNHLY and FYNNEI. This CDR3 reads CASSVGTGGRSPLHF. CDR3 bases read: TGTGCCAGCAGTGTGGGGACAGGGGGTCGGTCACCC. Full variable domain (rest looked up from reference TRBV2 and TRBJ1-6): EPEVTQTPSHQVTQMGQEVILRCVPISNHLYFYWYRQILGQKVEFLVSFYNNEISEKSEIFDDQFSVERPDGSNFTLKIRSTKLEDSAMYFCASSVGTGGRSPLHFGNGTRLTVT.

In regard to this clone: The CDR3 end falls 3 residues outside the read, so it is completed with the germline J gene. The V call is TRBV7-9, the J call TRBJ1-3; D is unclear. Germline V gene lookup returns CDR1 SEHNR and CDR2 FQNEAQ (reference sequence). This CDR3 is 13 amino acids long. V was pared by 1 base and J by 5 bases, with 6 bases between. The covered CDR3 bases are TGTGCCAGCAGCTTAGGAACACGAAACACC. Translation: CASSLGTRNT. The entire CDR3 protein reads CASSLGTRNTIYF.

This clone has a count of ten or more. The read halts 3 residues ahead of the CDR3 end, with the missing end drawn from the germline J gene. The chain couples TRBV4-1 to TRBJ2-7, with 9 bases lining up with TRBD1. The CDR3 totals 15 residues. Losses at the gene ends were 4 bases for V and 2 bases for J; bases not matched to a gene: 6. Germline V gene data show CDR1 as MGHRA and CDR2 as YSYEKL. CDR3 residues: CASSLNRGLAYEQYF. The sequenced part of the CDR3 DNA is TGCGCCAGCAGCCTTAACAGGGGGCTTGCCTACGAG.

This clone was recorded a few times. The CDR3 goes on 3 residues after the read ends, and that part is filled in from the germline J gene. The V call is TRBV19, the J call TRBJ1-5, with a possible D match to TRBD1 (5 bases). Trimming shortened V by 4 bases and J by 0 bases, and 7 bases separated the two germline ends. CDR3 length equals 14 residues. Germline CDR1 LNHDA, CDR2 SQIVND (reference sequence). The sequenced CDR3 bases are TGTGCCAGTAGTACGACAGCTAGCAATCAGCCC. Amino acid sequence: CASSTTASNQP. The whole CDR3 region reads CASSTTASNQPQHF.

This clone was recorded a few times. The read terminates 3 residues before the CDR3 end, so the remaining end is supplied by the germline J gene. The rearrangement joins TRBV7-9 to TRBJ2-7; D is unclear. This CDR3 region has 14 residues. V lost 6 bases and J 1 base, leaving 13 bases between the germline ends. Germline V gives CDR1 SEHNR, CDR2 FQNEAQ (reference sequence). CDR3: CASSPSTLSYEQYF. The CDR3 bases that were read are TGTGCCAGCAGTCCTTCGACTCTTTCCTACGAG.

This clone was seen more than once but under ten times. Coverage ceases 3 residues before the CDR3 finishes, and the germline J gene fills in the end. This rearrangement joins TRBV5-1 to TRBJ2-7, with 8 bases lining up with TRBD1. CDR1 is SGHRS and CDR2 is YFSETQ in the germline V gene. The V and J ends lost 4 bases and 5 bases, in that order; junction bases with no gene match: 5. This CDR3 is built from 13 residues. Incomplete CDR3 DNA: TGCGCCAGCAGCCTAGGACAGGGTGACGAG. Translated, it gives CASSLGQGDE. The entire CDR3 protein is CASSLGQGDEQYF.

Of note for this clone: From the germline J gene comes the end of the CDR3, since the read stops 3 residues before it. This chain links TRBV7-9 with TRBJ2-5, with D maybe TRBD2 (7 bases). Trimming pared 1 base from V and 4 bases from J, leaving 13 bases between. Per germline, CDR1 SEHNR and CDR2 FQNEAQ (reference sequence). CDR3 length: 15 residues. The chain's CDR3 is CASSLDLGGGETQYF. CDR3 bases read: TGTGCCAGCAGCTTAGACTTAGGGGGGGGAGAGACC.

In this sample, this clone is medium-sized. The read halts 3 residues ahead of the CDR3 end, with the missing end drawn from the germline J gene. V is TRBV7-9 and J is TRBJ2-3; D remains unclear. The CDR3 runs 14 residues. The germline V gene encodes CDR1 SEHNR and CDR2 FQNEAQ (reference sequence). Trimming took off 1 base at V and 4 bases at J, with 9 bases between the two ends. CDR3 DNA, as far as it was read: TGTGCCAGCAGCTTAGTGTCGGTCTCAGATACG. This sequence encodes CASSLVSVSDT. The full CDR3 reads CASSLVSVSDTQYF.